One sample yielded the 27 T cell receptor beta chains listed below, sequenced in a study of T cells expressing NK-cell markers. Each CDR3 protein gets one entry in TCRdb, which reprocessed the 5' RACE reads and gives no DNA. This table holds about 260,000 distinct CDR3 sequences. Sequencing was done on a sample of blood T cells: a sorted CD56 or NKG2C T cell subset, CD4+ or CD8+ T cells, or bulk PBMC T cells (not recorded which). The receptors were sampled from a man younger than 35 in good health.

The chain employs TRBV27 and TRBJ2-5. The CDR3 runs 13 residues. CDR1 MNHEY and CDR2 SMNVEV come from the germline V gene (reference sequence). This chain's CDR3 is CASSLRLRETQYF.

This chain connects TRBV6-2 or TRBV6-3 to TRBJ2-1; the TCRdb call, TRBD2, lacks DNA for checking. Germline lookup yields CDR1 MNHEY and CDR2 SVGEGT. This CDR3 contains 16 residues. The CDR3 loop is CASSYGDSGRPNEQFF.

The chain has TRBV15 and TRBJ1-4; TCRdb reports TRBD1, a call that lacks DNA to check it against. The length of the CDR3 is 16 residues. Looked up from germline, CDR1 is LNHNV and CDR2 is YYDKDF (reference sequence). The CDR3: CATSRDVYGGNEKLFF. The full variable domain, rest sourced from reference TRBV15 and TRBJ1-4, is DAMVIQNPRYQVTQFGKPVTLSCSQTLNHNVMYWYQQKSSQAPKLLFHYYDKDFNNEADTPDNFQSRRPNTSFCFLDIRSPGLGDTAMYLCATSRDVYGGNEKLFFGSGTQLSVL.

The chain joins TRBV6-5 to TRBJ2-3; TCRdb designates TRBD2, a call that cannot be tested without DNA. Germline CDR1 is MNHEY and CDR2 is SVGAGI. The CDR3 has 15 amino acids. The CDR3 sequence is CASSYSGLGLDTQYF.

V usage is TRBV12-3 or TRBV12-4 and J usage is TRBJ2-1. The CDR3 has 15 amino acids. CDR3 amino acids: CASTYVRRSYNEQFF.

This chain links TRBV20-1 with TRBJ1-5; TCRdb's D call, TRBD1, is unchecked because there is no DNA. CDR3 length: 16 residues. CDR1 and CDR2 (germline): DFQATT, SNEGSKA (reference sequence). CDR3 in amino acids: CSARDRGTGPNQPQHF.

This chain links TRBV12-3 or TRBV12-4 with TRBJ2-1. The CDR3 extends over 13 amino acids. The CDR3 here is CASTTDGLNEQFF.

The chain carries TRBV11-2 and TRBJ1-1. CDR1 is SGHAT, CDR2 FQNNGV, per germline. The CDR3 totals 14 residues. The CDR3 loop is CASSLADGNTEAFF. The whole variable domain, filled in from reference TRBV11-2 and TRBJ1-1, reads EAGVAQSPRYKIIEKRQSVAFWCNPISGHATLYWYQQILGQGPKLLIQFQNNGVVDDSQLPKDRFSAERLKGVDSTLKIQPAKLEDSAVYLCASSLADGNTEAFFGQGTRLTVV.

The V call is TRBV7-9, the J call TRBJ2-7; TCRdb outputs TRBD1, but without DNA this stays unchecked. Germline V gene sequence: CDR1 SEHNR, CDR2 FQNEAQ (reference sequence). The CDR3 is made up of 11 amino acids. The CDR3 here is CASSWGVEQYF.

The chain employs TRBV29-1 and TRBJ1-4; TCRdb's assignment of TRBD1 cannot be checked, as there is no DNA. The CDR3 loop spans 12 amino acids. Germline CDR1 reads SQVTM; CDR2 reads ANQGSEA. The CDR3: CSVEKDNSRLFF.

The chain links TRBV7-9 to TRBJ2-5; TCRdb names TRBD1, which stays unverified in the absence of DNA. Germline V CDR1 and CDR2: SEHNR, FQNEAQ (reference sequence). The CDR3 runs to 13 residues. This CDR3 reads CASSLAGGETQYF. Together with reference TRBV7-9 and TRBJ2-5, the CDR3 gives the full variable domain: DTGVSQNPRHKITKRGQNVTFRCDPISEHNRLYWYRQTLGQGPEFLTYFQNEAQLEKSRLLSDRFSAERPKGSFSTLEIQRTEQGDSAMYLCASSLAGGETQYFGPGTRLLVL.

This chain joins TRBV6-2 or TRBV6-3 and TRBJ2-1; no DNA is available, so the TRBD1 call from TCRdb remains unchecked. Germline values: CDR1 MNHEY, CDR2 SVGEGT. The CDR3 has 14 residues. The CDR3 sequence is CASSARGAWGEQFF.

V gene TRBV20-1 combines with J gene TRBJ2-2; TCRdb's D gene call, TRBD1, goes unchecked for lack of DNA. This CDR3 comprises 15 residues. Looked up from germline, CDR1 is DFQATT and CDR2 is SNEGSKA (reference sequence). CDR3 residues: CSARKAGGYTGELFF.

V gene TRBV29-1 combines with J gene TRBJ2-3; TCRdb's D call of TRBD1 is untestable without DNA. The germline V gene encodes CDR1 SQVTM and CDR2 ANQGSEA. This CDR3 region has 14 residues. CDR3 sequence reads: CSVEGTGGPDTQYF.

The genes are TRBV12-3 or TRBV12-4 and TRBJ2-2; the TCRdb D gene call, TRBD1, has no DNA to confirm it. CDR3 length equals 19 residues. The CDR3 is CASSLFVVGQGANTGELFF.

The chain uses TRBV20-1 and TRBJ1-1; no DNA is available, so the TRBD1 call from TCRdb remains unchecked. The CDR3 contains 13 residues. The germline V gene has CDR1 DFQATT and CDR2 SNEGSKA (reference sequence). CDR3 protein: CSGRRGKNTEAFF.

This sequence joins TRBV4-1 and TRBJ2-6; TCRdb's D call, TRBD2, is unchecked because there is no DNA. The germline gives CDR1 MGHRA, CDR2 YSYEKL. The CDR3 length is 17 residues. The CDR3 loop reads CASSQGAAGSGANVLTF.

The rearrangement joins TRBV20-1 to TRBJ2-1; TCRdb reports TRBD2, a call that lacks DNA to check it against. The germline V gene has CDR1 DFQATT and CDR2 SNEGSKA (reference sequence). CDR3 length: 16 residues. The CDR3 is CSALTGGSPTHNEQFF.

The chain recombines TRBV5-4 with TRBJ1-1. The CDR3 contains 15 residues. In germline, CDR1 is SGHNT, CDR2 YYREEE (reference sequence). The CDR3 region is CASSAWDFQNTEAFF.

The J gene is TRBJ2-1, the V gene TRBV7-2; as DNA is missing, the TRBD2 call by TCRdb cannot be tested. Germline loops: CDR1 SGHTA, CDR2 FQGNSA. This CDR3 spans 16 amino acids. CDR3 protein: CASSLPGTSGSGEQFF.

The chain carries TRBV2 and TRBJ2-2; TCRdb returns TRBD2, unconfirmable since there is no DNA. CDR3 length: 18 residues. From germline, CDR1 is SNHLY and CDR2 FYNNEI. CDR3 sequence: CASSVTGLAGKNTGELFF. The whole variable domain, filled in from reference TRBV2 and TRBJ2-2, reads EPEVTQTPSHQVTQMGQEVILRCVPISNHLYFYWYRQILGQKVEFLVSFYNNEISEKSEIFDDQFSVERPDGSNFTLKIRSTKLEDSAMYFCASSVTGLAGKNTGELFFGEGSRLTVL.

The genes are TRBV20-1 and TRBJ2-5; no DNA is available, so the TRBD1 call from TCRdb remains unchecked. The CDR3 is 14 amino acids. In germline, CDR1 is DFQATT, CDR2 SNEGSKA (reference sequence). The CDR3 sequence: CSALPDRGFETQYF.

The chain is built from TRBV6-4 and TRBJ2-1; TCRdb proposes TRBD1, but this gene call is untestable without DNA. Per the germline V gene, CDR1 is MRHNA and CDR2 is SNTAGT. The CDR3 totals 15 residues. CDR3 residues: CASSDRTVGANEQFF.

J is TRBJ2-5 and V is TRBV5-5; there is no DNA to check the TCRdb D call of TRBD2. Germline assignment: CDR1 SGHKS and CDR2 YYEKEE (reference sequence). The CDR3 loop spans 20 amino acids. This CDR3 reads CASSLVGRPTSAMSEGGQYF.

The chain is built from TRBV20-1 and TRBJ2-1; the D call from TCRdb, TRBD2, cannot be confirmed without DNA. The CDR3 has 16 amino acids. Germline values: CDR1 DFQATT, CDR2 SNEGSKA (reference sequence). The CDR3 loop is CSAREYRTPSPNEQFF.

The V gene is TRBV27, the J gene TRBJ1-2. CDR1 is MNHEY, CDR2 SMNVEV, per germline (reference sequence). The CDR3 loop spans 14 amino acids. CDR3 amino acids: CASSLMGKLDGYTF.

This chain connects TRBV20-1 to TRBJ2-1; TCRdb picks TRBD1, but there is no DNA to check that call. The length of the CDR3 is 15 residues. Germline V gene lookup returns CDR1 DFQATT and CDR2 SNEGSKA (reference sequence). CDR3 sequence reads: CSAQPWDRGNNEQFF.